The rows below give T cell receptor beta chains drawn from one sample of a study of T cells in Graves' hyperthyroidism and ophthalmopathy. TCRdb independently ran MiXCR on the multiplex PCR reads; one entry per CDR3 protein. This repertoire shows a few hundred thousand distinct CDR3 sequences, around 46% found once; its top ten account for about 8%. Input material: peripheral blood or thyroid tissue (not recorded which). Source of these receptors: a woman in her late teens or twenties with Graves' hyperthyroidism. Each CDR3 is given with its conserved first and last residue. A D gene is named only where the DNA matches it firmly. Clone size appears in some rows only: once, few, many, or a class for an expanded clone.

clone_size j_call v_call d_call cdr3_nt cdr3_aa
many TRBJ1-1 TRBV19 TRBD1 TGTGCCACAGAGGACAGGCAGAACACTGAAGCTTTCTTT CATEDRQNTEAFF
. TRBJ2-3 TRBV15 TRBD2 TGTGCCACCAGCAGAGATAAGGCTAGCGGGAGTTGGGATACGCAGTATTTT CATSRDKASGSWDTQYF
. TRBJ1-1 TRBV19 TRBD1 TGTGCCAGTAGAAGGGACAGGGGTTCCGTGTGGAGCACTGAAGCTTTCTTT CASRRDRGSVWSTEAFF
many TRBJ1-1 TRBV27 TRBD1 TGTGCCAGCAGTTTATCGGGAACAGGGGCTGAAGCTTTCTTT CASSLSGTGAEAFF
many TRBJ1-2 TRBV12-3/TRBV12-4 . TGTGCCAGCAGTTTTTCGGGCTATGGCTACACCTTC CASSFSGYGYTF
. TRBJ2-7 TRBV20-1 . TGCAGTGCTAGACAGGAGTACTTGTACAAGCAGTACTTC CSARQEYLYKQYF
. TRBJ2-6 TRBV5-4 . TGTGCCAGCAGCTTGGACTGGGCCCCTTCGGGCGTCCTGACTTTC CASSLDWAPSGVLTF
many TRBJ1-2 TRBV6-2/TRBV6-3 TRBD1 TGTGCCAGCAGTTCACCCCCACCAGGACAGGGAGTCTATGGCTACACCTTC CASSSPPPGQGVYGYTF
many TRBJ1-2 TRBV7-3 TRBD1 TGTGCCAGCAGCTCGAGGGGGCAGGGCTATGGCTACACCTTC CASSSRGQGYGYTF
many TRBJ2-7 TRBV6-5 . TGTGCCAGCAGTCTCCAGGTCGCTGGAGGGTTGTACTACGAGCAGTACTTC CASSLQVAGGLYYEQYF
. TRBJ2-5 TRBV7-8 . TGTGCCAGCAGCTTAAGCGGGTTGCAGACCCAGTACTTC CASSLSGLQTQYF
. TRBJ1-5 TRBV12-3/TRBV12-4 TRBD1 TGTGCCAGCAGCATACAGGGGGTTTCTAGCAATCAGCCCCAGCATTTT CASSIQGVSSNQPQHF
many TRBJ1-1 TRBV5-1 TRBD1 TGCGCCAGCAGCCCTCGAAGGACAGGGGATCAGAACACTGAAGCTTTCTTT CASSPRRTGDQNTEAFF
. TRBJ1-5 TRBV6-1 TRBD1 TGTGCCAGCACCGCCGGGACAGGGGGCCAGCCCCAGCATTTT CASTAGTGGQPQHF
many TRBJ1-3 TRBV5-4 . TGTGCCTGGACCGTACAGGGAACTGGAAACACCATATATTTT CAWTVQGTGNTIYF